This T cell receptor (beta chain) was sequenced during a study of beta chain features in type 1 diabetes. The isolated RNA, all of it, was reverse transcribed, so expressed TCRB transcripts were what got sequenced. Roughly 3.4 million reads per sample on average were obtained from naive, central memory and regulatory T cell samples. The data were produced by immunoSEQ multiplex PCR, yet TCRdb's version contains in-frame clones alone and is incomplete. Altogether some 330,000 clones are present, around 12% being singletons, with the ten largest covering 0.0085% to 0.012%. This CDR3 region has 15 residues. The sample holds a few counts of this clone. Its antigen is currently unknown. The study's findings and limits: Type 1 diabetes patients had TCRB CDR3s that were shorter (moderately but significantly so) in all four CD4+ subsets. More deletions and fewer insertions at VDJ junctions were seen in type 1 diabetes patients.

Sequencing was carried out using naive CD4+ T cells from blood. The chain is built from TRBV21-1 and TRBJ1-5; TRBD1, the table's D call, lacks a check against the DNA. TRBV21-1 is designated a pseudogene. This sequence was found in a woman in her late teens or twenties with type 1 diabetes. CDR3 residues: CASSKAETGEQPQHF. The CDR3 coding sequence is TGTGCCAGCAGCAAAGCCGAGACAGGGGAACAGCCCCAGCATTTT.